One T cell receptor beta chain is described in this entry. This clonotype showed up just a few times. Its antigen target is currently unknown. The input lacks base qualities; no much larger clone sits a single base away. Every donor was a healthy Caucasian. The data stem from a study of identical twins listed by TCRdb under 2016. About the full investigation: The study deep-sequenced TCR alpha and beta repertoires from monozygotic twins, unrelated adults of various ages and cord blood to test whether fetal clonotypes persist. To rule out contamination, the twin experiments were replicated at different times with different library preparation protocols.

Taken from cysteine to phenylalanine, the CDR3 has 11 residues. The kept DNA is CDR3 alone, 33 bases in frame from the first base. Relative to germline, V is 4 bases shorter and J is 8 bases shorter, with 8 bases between their ends. CDR1 and CDR2 were assigned from the germline V gene as MDHEN and SYDVKM. The library was produced with 5' RACE. Sequencer: Illumina HiSeq 2000. Template switching added a universal primer binding site, and the final cDNA carried a unique molecular identifier that allowed TCR cDNA molecules to be counted accurately. First-strand cDNA for TCR alpha and beta chains was synthesized from specific primers in the conserved constant-segment region. Each cDNA library was double barcoded, with a SMART-Mk sample barcode plus Illumina barcodes, to control for contamination. TruSeq adapter sequences and Illumina sample barcodes were added in two successive PCR steps. The Illumina HiSeq platform was used with custom primers to sequence TCR alpha and beta cDNA libraries. Regarding the original processing steps: MiGEC was used to process raw reads and extract unique molecular identifiers, and MiXCR was used to find CDR3 positions. Recombination models were inferred per individual with the repgenHMM and IGoR tools using an EM algorithm. The analysis of shared clonotypes was done with the tcR package in R, with sharing normalized by the product of cloneset sizes. To study raw recombination without the effects of thymic and clonal selection, out-of-frame nonproductive sequences were analyzed. TCRdb reanalyzed the raw reads on its own, using fastp at Q25 for trimming and MiXCR for clone calling, and kept in-frame beta chains. Identical CDR3 protein sequences are pooled into one entry, listed with their most common genes and DNA. In this record, the V and J calls reflect TCRdb's handling and not the investigators' own analysis. The sample table holds 1.5 million to 2 million distinct CDR3 sequences, of which less than 40% were seen once. The top ten hold about 0.27% of the sample.

Results the study describes overall, beyond this receptor: A weaker excess of twin sharing was found in beta out-of-frame sequences because the signal-to-noise ratio was lowered by fewer shared sequences. Invariant T cells such as MAIT and iNKT could partly confound zero-insertion analyses, though diverse VJ usage argued against this for most clonotypes. Fewer insertions were carried by abundant cord blood beta clonotypes, a similar but weaker trend appeared in young adult naive repertoires, and no such trend appeared in memory repertoires. In monozygotic twins, out-of-frame TCR alpha sharing was systematically underestimated by recombination models, although the models agreed with sharing between unrelated individuals. Because the same donors could not be followed over many years, the conclusions relied on cross-sectional statistical analysis. Out-of-frame TCR alpha sequences shared between twins showed an excess of low generation-probability sequences compared with coincidental sharing between unrelated individuals.

The TCR originated in a newborn girl in good health. Sequenced: cord blood. The V gene is TRBV28 and the J gene is TRBJ1-2; TRBD1 is a weak D gene call, 5 bases matching. The DNA sequence is given as TGTGCCAGCAGTTGGGGGAGAGGCTACACCTTC. Its translation is CASSWGRGYTF.